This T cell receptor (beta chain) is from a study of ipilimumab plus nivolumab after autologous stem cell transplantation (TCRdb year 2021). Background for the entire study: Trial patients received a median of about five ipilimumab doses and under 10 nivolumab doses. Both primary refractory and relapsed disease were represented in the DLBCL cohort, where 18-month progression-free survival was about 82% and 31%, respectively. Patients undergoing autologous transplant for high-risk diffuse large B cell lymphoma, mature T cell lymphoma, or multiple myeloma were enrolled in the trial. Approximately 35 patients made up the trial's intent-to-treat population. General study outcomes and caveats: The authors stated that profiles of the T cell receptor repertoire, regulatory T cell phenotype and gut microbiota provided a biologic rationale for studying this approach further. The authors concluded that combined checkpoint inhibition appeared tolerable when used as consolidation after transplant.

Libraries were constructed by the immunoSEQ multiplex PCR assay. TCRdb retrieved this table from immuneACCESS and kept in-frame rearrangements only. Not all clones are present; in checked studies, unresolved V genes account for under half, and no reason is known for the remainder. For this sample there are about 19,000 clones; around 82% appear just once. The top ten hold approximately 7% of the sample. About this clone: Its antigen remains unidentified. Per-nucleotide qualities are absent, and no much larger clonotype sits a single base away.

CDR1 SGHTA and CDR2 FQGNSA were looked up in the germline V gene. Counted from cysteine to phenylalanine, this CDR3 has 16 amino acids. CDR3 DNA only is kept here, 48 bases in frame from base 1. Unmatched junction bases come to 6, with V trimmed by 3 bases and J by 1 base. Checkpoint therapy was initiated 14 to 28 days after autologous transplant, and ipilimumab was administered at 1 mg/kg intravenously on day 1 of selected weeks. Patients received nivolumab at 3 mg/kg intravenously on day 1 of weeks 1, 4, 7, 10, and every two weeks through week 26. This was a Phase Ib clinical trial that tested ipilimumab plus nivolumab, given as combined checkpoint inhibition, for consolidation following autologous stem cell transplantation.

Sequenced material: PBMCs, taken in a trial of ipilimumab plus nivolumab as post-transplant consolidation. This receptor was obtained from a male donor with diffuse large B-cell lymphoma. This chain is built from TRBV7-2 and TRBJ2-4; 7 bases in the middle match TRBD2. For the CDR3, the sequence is CASSFRLANAKNIQYF. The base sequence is TGTGCCAGCAGCTTCAGACTAGCAAATGCCAAAAACATTCAGTACTTC. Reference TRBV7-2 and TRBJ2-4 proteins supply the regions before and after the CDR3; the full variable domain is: GAGVSQSPSNKVTEKGKDVELRCDPISGHTALYWYRQSLGQGLEFLIYFQGNSAPDKSGLPSDRFSAERTGGSVSTLTIQRTQQEDSAVYLCASSFRLANAKNIQYFGAGTRLSVL.